The sample holds one count of the clone carrying this T cell receptor beta chain. These data come from a study of blood T cell repertoires in COVID-19. Study details: PBMCs, B-cell-depleted T cells, or T cells provided the cDNA or gDNA that made up the material.

In the study's own analysis: Amplification of reference gene primers provided the estimated nucleated cell counts. Sequencing used immunoSEQ multiplex PCR; TCRdb keeps in-frame clones, though not all of them. The DNA was the basis for D and trimming; V, J and clone size are from that table. Among about 29,000 clones, around 82% were seen once, and the ten largest hold 7.5% to 10%. The CDR3 spans 15 residues. Germline values: CDR1 SNHLY, CDR2 FYNNEI. Trimming at V came to 7 bases and at J to 4 bases, leaving 6 bases not matched to a gene. The rearrangement uses TRBV2 and TRBJ1-4; TRBD1 agrees at 10 bases. The sequencing sample was made of peripheral blood. This receptor was taken from a man older than 75 with active COVID-19. CDR3 in amino acids: CASTRDRGGNEKLFF. CDR3 DNA: TGTGCCAGCACCCGGGACAGGGGAGGTAATGAAAAACTGTTTTTT. The variable domain in full, completed from reference TRBV2 and TRBJ1-4, reads EPEVTQTPSHQVTQMGQEVILRCVPISNHLYFYWYRQILGQKVEFLVSFYNNEISEKSEIFDDQFSVERPDGSNFTLKIRSTKLEDSAMYFCASTRDRGGNEKLFFGSGTQLSVL.